The T cell receptor beta chain described here comes from a study of cytomegalovirus exposure and HLA in healthy donors. Study as a whole: Most genotyped donors, 75% to 85% of more than 300, had Caucasian-associated genetic ancestry. Findings and limits, study-wide: Later analysis placed DRB1 highest and HLA-C lowest in TCR association rates, which differed by HLA locus. In an earlier analysis, about 90% or about 30%: the productive usage of most TCR beta V segments.

The CDR3 spans 15 residues. CDR1 is SGHDN and CDR2 is FVKESK in the germline V gene. Germline trimming cut 0 bases from V and 7 bases from J; bases unmatched to any gene: 9. Primers: 60 Vbeta forward and 13 Jbeta reverse. Repertoires were generated with immunoSEQ multiplex PCR, while TCRdb's copy carries only in-frame clones and drops some. This sample yields about 140,000 clones, of which roughly 83% are seen a single time; around 4.1% belongs to the top ten. Concerning this clone itself: The antigen is not known.

This chain links TRBV14 with TRBJ2-7; 7 bases line up with TRBD1. The specimen sequenced was PBMCs. The sequence derives from a man aged 40-50 years in good health and CMV-seropositive. The CDR3 sequence: CASSQDGQASDEQYF. CDR3 bases: TGTGCCAGCAGCCAAGACGGACAGGCCAGTGATGAGCAGTACTTC.